The entry below describes one T cell receptor (beta chain). Its antigen is as yet unknown. Clones were read by immunoSEQ multiplex PCR, and TCRdb kept only the in-frame ones, dropping some. The sample consists of around 110,000 clones, 92% of them appearing once. This CDR3 region has 15 residues. The J segment lost 5 bases and the V segment lost 1 base, leaving 3 bases of the junction unmatched. Germline V CDR1 and CDR2: LNHNV, YYDKDF (reference sequence). These data originate in a study of T cell responses to AZD1222 COVID-19 vaccine. Study-wide results and caveats: The donor cohort was predominantly white British with a female majority, and clonal diversity may have been underestimated. The number of AZD1222 recipients seropositive at baseline was only five or six. Unmutated variant regions are reportedly targeted by nearly half of spike-specific TCRs.

This sequence originates from an adult who received the AZD1222 COVID-19 vaccine. This chain links TRBV15 with TRBJ2-5; 11 bases fit TRBD1. Sequences were derived from peripheral blood, sampled 28 days after the second AZD1222 dose. CDR3 in amino acids: CATSRAGTGGETQYF. The CDR3 DNA reads as TGTGCCACCAGCAGAGCCGGGACAGGGGGTGAGACCCAGTACTTC.